The rows below give T cell receptor beta chains drawn from one sample of a study of shared clonotypes between healthy human individuals. Assay used: immunoSEQ multiplex PCR; TCRdb lists only in-frame clones, some missing. Among roughly 2 million clones listed, roughly 95% were seen once. Sequencing was done on a sample of naive CD8+ T cells sorted from blood. Source of these receptors: a man younger than 35 in good health. Both conserved end residues are part of each CDR3. Each record gives: clone size, D gene, J gene, CDR3 length, V gene, CDR3 DNA, CDR3 protein. D genes are given only for firm matches. Clone size is not always given. Where it is, it says once, few, many or a class for expanded clones.

size: once; D: .; J: TRBJ1-6; length: 18; V: TRBV25-1; DNA: TGTGCCAGCAGTGATGACAGCATACGCGGGAGACATAATTCACCCCTCCACTTT; CDR3: CASSDDSIRGRHNSPLHF
size: .; D: TRBD2; J: TRBJ2-5; length: 16; V: TRBV4-2; DNA: TGTGCCAGCAGCCCTCGGACTAGCGGAACTCAAGAGACCCAGTACTTC; CDR3: CASSPRTSGTQETQYF
size: .; D: .; J: TRBJ2-7; length: 14; V: TRBV7-9; DNA: TGTGCCAGCAGCTTAGGACACGGCGCCTACGAGCAGTACTTC; CDR3: CASSLGHGAYEQYF
size: .; D: TRBD2; J: TRBJ2-3; length: 15; V: TRBV29-1; DNA: TGCAGCGTTGAGTGGGGTAGCGGGGGGTCAGATACGCAGTATTTT; CDR3: CSVEWGSGGSDTQYF
size: .; D: .; J: TRBJ1-1; length: 13; V: TRBV5-8; DNA: TGTGCCAGCAGCTTGAACGGGGATACTGAAGCTTTCTTT; CDR3: CASSLNGDTEAFF
size: .; D: .; J: TRBJ2-7; length: 14; V: TRBV4-3; DNA: TGCGCCAGCAGCCAAGATACAAACGGGGGCGAACAGTACTTC; CDR3: CASSQDTNGGEQYF
size: .; D: .; J: TRBJ2-1; length: 17; V: TRBV15; DNA: TGTGCCACCAGTCCTCTTAACCGGGATCCAGCTTACAATGAGCAGTTCTTC; CDR3: CATSPLNRDPAYNEQFF
size: .; D: TRBD1; J: TRBJ2-3; length: 15; V: TRBV30; DNA: TGTGCCTGGAAACAGGGGTCGGCTAGCACAGATACGCAGTATTTT; CDR3: CAWKQGSASTDTQYF
size: .; D: TRBD2; J: TRBJ2-7; length: 18; V: TRBV4-3; DNA: TGCGCCAGCAGCCAATTACCGTATACCAGCGGGACCACTTACGAGCAGTACTTC; CDR3: CASSQLPYTSGTTYEQYF
size: .; D: TRBD2; J: TRBJ2-2; length: 15; V: TRBV7-6; DNA: TGTGCCAGCAGCTTAAGCGGGGAGTTCGGCGGGGAGCTGTTTTTT; CDR3: CASSLSGEFGGELFF
size: .; D: .; J: TRBJ2-1; length: 14; V: TRBV27; DNA: TGTGCCAGCAGCCCATCCGACAGTCTCTATGAGCAGTTCTTC; CDR3: CASSPSDSLYEQFF
size: .; D: .; J: TRBJ2-7; length: 15; V: TRBV30; DNA: TGTGCCTGGGGGGACCGGAGAGCAGAGTCCTACGAGCAGTACTTC; CDR3: CAWGDRRAESYEQYF
size: few; D: TRBD2; J: TRBJ2-5; length: 15; V: TRBV27; DNA: TGTGCCAGCAGTTTAGGCGGGGGGGCCGGAGAGACCCAGTACTTC; CDR3: CASSLGGGAGETQYF
size: .; D: .; J: TRBJ2-7; length: 14; V: TRBV5-8; DNA: TGTGCCAGCAGCTGGCTGGCGCAGGGATACGAGCAGTACTTC; CDR3: CASSWLAQGYEQYF
size: .; D: .; J: TRBJ1-1; length: 14; V: TRBV30; DNA: TGTGCCTGGACGGTTGGGGGGCTAGGCACTGAAGCTTTCTTT; CDR3: CAWTVGGLGTEAFF
size: .; D: .; J: TRBJ1-5; length: 13; V: TRBV7-8; DNA: TGTGCCAGCAGCTTAGGGGTAGATCAGCCCCAGCATTTT; CDR3: CASSLGVDQPQHF
size: .; D: TRBD1; J: TRBJ2-7; length: 16; V: TRBV18; DNA: TGTGCCAGCTCACCAAGGACACAGGGGGGAACCTACGAGCAGTACTTC; CDR3: CASSPRTQGGTYEQYF
size: .; D: TRBD2; J: TRBJ2-3; length: 15; V: TRBV13; DNA: TGTGCCAGCAGCTCAACTAGCGGTTTCACAGATACGCAGTATTTT; CDR3: CASSSTSGFTDTQYF
size: .; D: .; J: TRBJ2-7; length: 14; V: TRBV2; DNA: TGTGCCAGCAGTGAGGACGGGAGTTCCTACGAGCAGTACTTC; CDR3: CASSEDGSSYEQYF
size: .; D: TRBD1; J: TRBJ2-2; length: 17; V: TRBV7-9; DNA: TGTGCCAGCAGCTACGGACAGGGGGGATCGAACACCGGGGAGCTGTTTTTT; CDR3: CASSYGQGGSNTGELFF
size: .; D: TRBD2; J: TRBJ2-7; length: 16; V: TRBV5-1; DNA: TGCGCCAGCAGCCCTTCTAGCGGGAGTTGGACCTACGAGCAGTACTTC; CDR3: CASSPSSGSWTYEQYF
size: .; D: .; J: TRBJ1-6; length: 16; V: TRBV5-6; DNA: TGTGCCAGCAGCTTGGACAGGAGCTCCTATAATTCACCCCTCCACTTT; CDR3: CASSLDRSSYNSPLHF
size: once; D: TRBD1; J: TRBJ1-2; length: 14; V: TRBV7-8; DNA: TGTGCCAGCAGCATAGGACAGGGCTGGGGAGGCTACACCTTC; CDR3: CASSIGQGWGGYTF
size: .; D: TRBD1; J: TRBJ2-3; length: 12; V: TRBV30; DNA: TGTGCCAGACAACAGGGGGCAGATACGCAGTATTTT; CDR3: CARQQGADTQYF